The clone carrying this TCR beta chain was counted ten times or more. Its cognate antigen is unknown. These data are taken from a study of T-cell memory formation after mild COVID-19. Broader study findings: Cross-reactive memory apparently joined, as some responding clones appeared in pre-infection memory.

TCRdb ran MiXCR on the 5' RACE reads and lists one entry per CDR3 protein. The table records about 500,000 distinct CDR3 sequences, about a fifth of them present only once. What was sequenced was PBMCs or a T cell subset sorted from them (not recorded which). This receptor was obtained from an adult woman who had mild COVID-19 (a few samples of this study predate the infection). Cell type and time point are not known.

The CDR3 bases are TGCGCCAGCAGCTCGGAGGGGGCCCCGGCCCACGAGCAGTACTTC. Translating it yields CASSSEGAPAHEQYF. The genes are TRBV5-1 and TRBJ2-7, with D perhaps TRBD1 (7 bases). Germline loops: CDR1 SGHRS, CDR2 YFSETQ. This CDR3 contains 15 residues. V lost 3 bases and J lost 5, with 18 bases in between.